The rows below give T cell receptor beta chains drawn from one sample of a study of monozygotic twins with inflammatory bowel disease. Reprocessing the 5' RACE reads, TCRdb reports a single entry for every CDR3 protein and omits DNA. The sample totals about 330,000 distinct CDR3 sequences. Sequencing input: blood. Receptors originate from a human donor with ulcerative colitis or Crohn's disease, or a healthy co-twin of an affected twin (not recorded which). Each CDR3 is given with its conserved first and last residue. Fields, in order: CDR3 protein, J gene, V gene.

CDR3aa: CASSRTRGTGELFF; j_gene: TRBJ2-2; v_gene: TRBV18
CDR3aa: CAWEGLYNEQFF; j_gene: TRBJ2-1; v_gene: TRBV30
CDR3aa: CASSQDRYLSYNEQFF; j_gene: TRBJ2-1; v_gene: TRBV4-3
CDR3aa: CASSLALTENTEAFF; j_gene: TRBJ1-1; v_gene: TRBV5-1
CDR3aa: CASSSDRGSTEAFF; j_gene: TRBJ1-1; v_gene: TRBV7-2
CDR3aa: CASSGYQTRDRGLYEQYF; j_gene: TRBJ2-7; v_gene: TRBV6-1
CDR3aa: CATRYRAEDNEQFF; j_gene: TRBJ2-1; v_gene: TRBV10-3
CDR3aa: CASRAGRYSNQPQHF; j_gene: TRBJ1-5; v_gene: TRBV27
CDR3aa: CASSLARRGEEFF; j_gene: TRBJ2-1; v_gene: TRBV5-1
CDR3aa: CASSNRLELFF; j_gene: TRBJ1-4; v_gene: TRBV12-3/TRBV12-4
CDR3aa: CSVQPPRVNSPLHF; j_gene: TRBJ1-6; v_gene: TRBV20-1
CDR3aa: CASSLSRNFQETQYF; j_gene: TRBJ2-5; v_gene: TRBV28
CDR3aa: CASSLGGEVVNEQFF; j_gene: TRBJ2-1; v_gene: TRBV5-1
CDR3aa: CASSSSVGEQYF; j_gene: TRBJ2-7; v_gene: TRBV11-3
CDR3aa: CASSPLDILNSPLHF; j_gene: TRBJ1-6; v_gene: TRBV6-1
CDR3aa: CASSTLTSGGAADTQYF; j_gene: TRBJ2-3; v_gene: TRBV5-4
CDR3aa: CASSPGGLAGSPLRYEQFF; j_gene: TRBJ2-1; v_gene: TRBV5-1
CDR3aa: CASSRTALEAFF; j_gene: TRBJ1-1; v_gene: TRBV12-3/TRBV12-4
CDR3aa: CASSQEKKTAYEQYF; j_gene: TRBJ2-7; v_gene: TRBV4-1
CDR3aa: CAWSPPDSGNTIYF; j_gene: TRBJ1-3; v_gene: TRBV30
CDR3aa: CASSSGTSGTYEQYF; j_gene: TRBJ2-7; v_gene: TRBV5-1
CDR3aa: CATRSGGTVNQPQHF; j_gene: TRBJ1-5; v_gene: TRBV15
CDR3aa: CASSRSGGRGAGELFF; j_gene: TRBJ2-2; v_gene: TRBV12-3/TRBV12-4
CDR3aa: CASSRRTGPEQYF; j_gene: TRBJ2-7; v_gene: TRBV7-2
CDR3aa: CAWSPFGGNPQYF; j_gene: TRBJ2-3; v_gene: TRBV30
CDR3aa: CASSLSLGPRYGYTF; j_gene: TRBJ1-2; v_gene: TRBV28
CDR3aa: CASSRQSAGPSGGANVLTF; j_gene: TRBJ2-6; v_gene: TRBV5-1
CDR3aa: CASSPDSVRETQYF; j_gene: TRBJ2-5; v_gene: TRBV7-2
CDR3aa: CSASLGSDEQFF; j_gene: TRBJ2-1; v_gene: TRBV20-1
CDR3aa: CASSPRGYSFGTNEKLFF; j_gene: TRBJ1-4; v_gene: TRBV19
CDR3aa: CASSQDSWVQPQHF; j_gene: TRBJ1-5; v_gene: TRBV4-3
CDR3aa: CASSQEYYEQYF; j_gene: TRBJ2-7; v_gene: TRBV3-1
CDR3aa: CASSLADLEGTQYF; j_gene: TRBJ2-5; v_gene: TRBV5-4
CDR3aa: CASSARLEGSHEQYF; j_gene: TRBJ2-7; v_gene: TRBV7-6
CDR3aa: CASSNMDSPYGYTF; j_gene: TRBJ1-2; v_gene: TRBV5-1
CDR3aa: CASSLGQGFSTEAFF; j_gene: TRBJ1-1; v_gene: TRBV5-1
CDR3aa: CASSVPDGEETQYF; j_gene: TRBJ2-5; v_gene: TRBV5-1
CDR3aa: CAWSVSATEAFF; j_gene: TRBJ1-1; v_gene: TRBV30
CDR3aa: CATSRGGLDLSPLHF; j_gene: TRBJ1-6; v_gene: TRBV15
CDR3aa: CASSPRAGFDAFF; j_gene: TRBJ1-1; v_gene: TRBV5-1
CDR3aa: CASSTETGWGAEAFF; j_gene: TRBJ1-1; v_gene: TRBV5-1
CDR3aa: CSARPRGLYGYTF; j_gene: TRBJ1-2; v_gene: TRBV20-1
CDR3aa: CGKHRQGPDTQYF; j_gene: TRBJ2-3; v_gene: TRBV20-1
CDR3aa: CASIEETSGRAYNEQFF; j_gene: TRBJ2-1; v_gene: TRBV6-1
CDR3aa: CASSRDSEQFF; j_gene: TRBJ2-1; v_gene: TRBV6-5
CDR3aa: CASSEAGSYGYTF; j_gene: TRBJ1-2; v_gene: TRBV6-1
CDR3aa: CASSQRLSLFSSAGELFF; j_gene: TRBJ2-2; v_gene: TRBV3-1
CDR3aa: CASSLTAGGTGELFF; j_gene: TRBJ2-2; v_gene: TRBV7-6
CDR3aa: CSVKERTGNTGELFF; j_gene: TRBJ2-2; v_gene: TRBV29-1
CDR3aa: CASSLAEPDTQYF; j_gene: TRBJ2-3; v_gene: TRBV12-3/TRBV12-4
CDR3aa: CSARPWGKGSNEKLFF; j_gene: TRBJ1-4; v_gene: TRBV20-1
CDR3aa: CATSDYTRTHGGYTF; j_gene: TRBJ1-2; v_gene: TRBV24-1
CDR3aa: CASREQGALNTEAFF; j_gene: TRBJ1-1; v_gene: TRBV28
CDR3aa: CASSSPKGFSYEQYF; j_gene: TRBJ2-7; v_gene: TRBV6-2/TRBV6-3
CDR3aa: CSVAPPGLAEQFF; j_gene: TRBJ2-1; v_gene: TRBV29-1
CDR3aa: CSVESVTSLSYNEQFF; j_gene: TRBJ2-1; v_gene: TRBV29-1
CDR3aa: CAISDSTSGRAGNEQFF; j_gene: TRBJ2-1; v_gene: TRBV10-3
CDR3aa: CSARLGQGQPQHF; j_gene: TRBJ1-5; v_gene: TRBV20-1
CDR3aa: CSARAASGGSNTGELFF; j_gene: TRBJ2-2; v_gene: TRBV20-1